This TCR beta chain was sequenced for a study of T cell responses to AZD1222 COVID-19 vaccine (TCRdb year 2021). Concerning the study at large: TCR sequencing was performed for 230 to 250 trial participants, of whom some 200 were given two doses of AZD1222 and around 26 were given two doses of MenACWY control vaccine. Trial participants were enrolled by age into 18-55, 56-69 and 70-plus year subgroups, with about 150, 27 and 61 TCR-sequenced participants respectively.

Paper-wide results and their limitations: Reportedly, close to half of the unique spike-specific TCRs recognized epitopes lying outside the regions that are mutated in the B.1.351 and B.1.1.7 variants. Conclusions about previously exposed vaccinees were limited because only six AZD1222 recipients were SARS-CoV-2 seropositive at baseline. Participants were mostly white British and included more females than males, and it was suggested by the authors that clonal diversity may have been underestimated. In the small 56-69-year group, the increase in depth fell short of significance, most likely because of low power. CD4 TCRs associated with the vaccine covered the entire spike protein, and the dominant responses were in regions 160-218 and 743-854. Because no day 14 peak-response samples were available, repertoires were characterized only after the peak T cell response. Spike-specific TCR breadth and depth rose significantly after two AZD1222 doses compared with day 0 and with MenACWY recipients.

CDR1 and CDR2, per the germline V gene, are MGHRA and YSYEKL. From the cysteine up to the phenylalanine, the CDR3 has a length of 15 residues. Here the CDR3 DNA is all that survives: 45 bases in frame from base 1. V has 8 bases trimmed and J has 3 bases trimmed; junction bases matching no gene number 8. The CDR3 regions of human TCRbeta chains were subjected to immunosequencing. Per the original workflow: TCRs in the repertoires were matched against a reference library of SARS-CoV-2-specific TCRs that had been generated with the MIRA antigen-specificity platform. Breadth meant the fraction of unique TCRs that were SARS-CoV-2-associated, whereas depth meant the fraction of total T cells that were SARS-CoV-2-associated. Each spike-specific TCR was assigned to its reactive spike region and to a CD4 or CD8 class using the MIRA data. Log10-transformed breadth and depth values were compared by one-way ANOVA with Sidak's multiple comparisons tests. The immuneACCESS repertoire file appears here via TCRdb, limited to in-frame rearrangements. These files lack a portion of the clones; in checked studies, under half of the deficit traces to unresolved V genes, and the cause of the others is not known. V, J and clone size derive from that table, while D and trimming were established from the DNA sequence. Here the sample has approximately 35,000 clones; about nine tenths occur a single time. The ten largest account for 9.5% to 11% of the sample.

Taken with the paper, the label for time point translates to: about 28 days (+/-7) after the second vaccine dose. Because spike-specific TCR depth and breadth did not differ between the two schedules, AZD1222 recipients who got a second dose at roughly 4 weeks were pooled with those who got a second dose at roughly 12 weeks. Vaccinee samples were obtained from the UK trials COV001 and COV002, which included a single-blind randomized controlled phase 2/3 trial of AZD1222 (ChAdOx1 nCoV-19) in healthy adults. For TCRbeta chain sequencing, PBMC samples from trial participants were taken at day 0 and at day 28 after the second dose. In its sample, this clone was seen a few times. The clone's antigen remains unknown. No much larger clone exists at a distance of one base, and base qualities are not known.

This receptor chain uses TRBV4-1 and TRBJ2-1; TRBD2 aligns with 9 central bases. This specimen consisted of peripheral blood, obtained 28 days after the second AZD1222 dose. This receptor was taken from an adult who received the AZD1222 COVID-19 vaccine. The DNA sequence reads TGCGCCAGCCGCCGGTCTAGCGGGGTCTACAATGAGCAGTTCTTC. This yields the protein CASRRSSGVYNEQFF.